The 31 T cell receptor beta chains presented below share a single source sample, sequenced in a study of cytomegalovirus exposure and HLA in healthy donors. 13 Jbeta primers and 60 Vbeta primers were used for the PCR. The protocol was immunoSEQ multiplex PCR, while the TCRdb copy is restricted to in-frame clones and leaves out a portion. The profile shows 75,000 to 95,000 clones, over 65% of them singletons. The source material was PBMCs. The receptors here all came from a woman aged 40-49 years in good health and CMV-seropositive.

V gene TRBV27 combines with J gene TRBJ2-2, with D possibly being TRBD2 (5 bases). This CDR3 has 14 residues. Germline V gene lookup returns CDR1 MNHEY and CDR2 SMNVEV (reference sequence). Between the trimmed V and J ends, which lost 6 bases and 1 base, there was a span of 9 bases. The CDR3 coding sequence is TGTGCCAGCAGCCTACGGGAGAACACCGGGGAGCTGTTTTTT. This encodes CASSLRENTGELFF.

This clone appeared a single time. V usage is TRBV27 and J usage is TRBJ1-3; 7 bases are shared with TRBD1. Germline V lookup: CDR1 MNHEY, CDR2 SMNVEV (reference sequence). The CDR3 is 14 residues long. Losses at the gene ends were 5 bases for V and 2 bases for J; bases not matched to a gene: 3. CDR3 coding DNA: TGTGCCAGCAGTCCCACAGGGGCTGGAAACACCATATATTTT. It specifies CASSPTGAGNTIYF.

The J gene is TRBJ1-5, the V gene TRBV19; tentatively, D is TRBD1 (5 bases). There are 15 residues in the CDR3. Germline CDR1 is LNHDA and CDR2 is SQIVND (reference sequence). The V and J ends lost 3 bases and 7 bases respectively, with 16 bases between them. The CDR3, as DNA: TGTGCCAGTAGTATCCTATTGCAGGGCGGCCAGCCCCAGCATTTT. This gives the protein CASSILLQGGQPQHF.

The V and J genes are TRBV28 and TRBJ1-6; 9 nucleotides line up with TRBD1. The V gene end was trimmed by 5 bases and the J gene end by 5 bases; junction bases not matched to a gene: 1. CDR1 is MDHEN, CDR2 SYDVKM, per germline. The CDR3 length is 14 residues. In DNA form, the CDR3 reads TGTGCCAGCAGTCGGACAGGGGATAATTCACCCCTCCACTTT. As protein: CASSRTGDNSPLHF.

This chain uses TRBV6-5 with TRBJ1-4; D gene unclear. V lost 2 bases, J lost 8 bases, and 15 bases lay in between. The germline CDR1 and CDR2 sequences are MNHEY and SVGAGI. The CDR3 totals 15 residues. As DNA, the CDR3 is TGTGCCAGCAGTTACGACGCGGCCGCCGGGGAAAAACTGTTTTTT. Translating it yields CASSYDAAAGEKLFF.

The CDR3 reads CASSTGGRNSPLHF. The CDR3, as DNA: TGTGCCAGCAGTACAGGGGGCCGGAATTCACCCCTCCACTTT. The V gene is TRBV6-5, the J gene TRBJ1-6; 9 bases match TRBD1. The ends lost 5 bases at V and 7 bases at J; junction bases unmatched: 3. In germline, CDR1 is MNHEY, CDR2 SVGAGI. There are 14 residues in the CDR3.

The rearrangement links TRBV4-3 to TRBJ2-4; 7 positions match TRBD1. This CDR3 is built from 16 residues. The V segment lost 0 bases and the J segment 1 base; nucleotides outside the gene matches: 3. From germline, CDR1 is LGHNA and CDR2 YSLEER. The CDR3 here is CASSQDKGAAKNIQYF. As DNA, the CDR3 is TGCGCCAGCAGCCAAGACAAGGGGGCGGCCAAAAACATTCAGTACTTC.

The genes are TRBV6-1 and TRBJ1-1; D remains unclear. Trimming stripped 4 bases from V and 4 bases from J, with 7 bases between. The CDR3 spans 12 residues. Germline CDR1 reads MNHNS; CDR2 reads SASEGT. The CDR3, as DNA: TGTGCCAGCAGTGCGACAAGCACTGAAGCTTTCTTT. Protein sequence: CASSATSTEAFF.

This clone showed up just once. This rearrangement joins TRBV4-2 to TRBJ2-7; 8 bases fit TRBD2. Trimming took 0 bases from V and 2 from J; bases not matched to a gene: 0. Looked up from germline, CDR1 is LGHNA and CDR2 is YNFKEQ. The CDR3 is 14 amino acids. The chain's CDR3 is CASSQELAAYEQYF. The CDR3, as DNA: TGTGCCAGCAGCCAAGAACTAGCGGCCTACGAGCAGTACTTC.

The chain joins TRBV7-9 to TRBJ2-5; TRBD2 aligns across 8 bases. Germline V gives CDR1 SEHNR, CDR2 FQNEAQ (reference sequence). The ends lost 5 bases at V and 3 bases at J; junction bases unmatched: 14. The CDR3 has 17 amino acids. CDR3 DNA sequence: TGTGCCAGCAGCCCAACCCCACTAGCGGACCCCAAAGAGACCCAGTACTTC. It is translated as CASSPTPLADPKETQYF.

The chain uses TRBV19 and TRBJ2-1; 10 nucleotides agree with TRBD1. The junction had 2 bases not matched to a gene; V was cut back by 8 bases and J by 4 bases. Germline V lookup: CDR1 LNHDA, CDR2 SQIVND (reference sequence). This CDR3 is 13 amino acids long. Written as DNA, the CDR3 is TGTGCCAGTCGACAGGGGGCATACAATGAGCAGTTCTTC. Its translation: CASRQGAYNEQFF.

The count of this clone is one. The rearrangement links TRBV11-3 to TRBJ1-3; 10 nucleotides match TRBD1. Trimming removed 5 bases from V and 4 bases from J; junction bases left unmatched: 5. The CDR3 contains 15 residues. Germline V gene data show CDR1 as SGHNT and CDR2 as YENEEA. The CDR3 coding sequence is TGTGCCAGCAGCCTGATGGACAGGGGGGGAAACACCATATATTTT. Encoded protein: CASSLMDRGGNTIYF.

This clone has only a few counts. This chain connects TRBV7-8 to TRBJ2-7; no firm D call. Germline V gene sequence: CDR1 SGHVS, CDR2 FQNEAQ. The CDR3 is 14 residues long. Trimming took 5 bases from V and 1 from J, leaving 12 bases between them. The CDR3 DNA reads TGTGCCAGCAGCCAAGCTGGGCAATCCTACGAGCAGTACTTC. This encodes CASSQAGQSYEQYF.

The gene calls are TRBV9 and TRBJ2-2; TRBD2 agrees at 8 bases. The CDR3 is 16 amino acids. After removal of 4 bases from V and 4 bases from J, the junction contained 9 bases not matched to a gene. The germline CDR1 and CDR2 sequences are SGDLS and YYNGEE. For the CDR3, the DNA is TGTGCCAGCAGCCCCCTTAGCGGGATCTTCACCGGGGAGCTGTTTTTT. This codes for CASSPLSGIFTGELFF.

The V call is TRBV9, the J call TRBJ1-1, with a weak D call TRBD1 (5 bases). The V end lost 3 bases, the J end lost 3 bases, and 18 bases lay between the germline ends. CDR1 and CDR2 (germline): SGDLS, YYNGEE. This CDR3 contains 16 residues. DNA for the CDR3: TGTGCCAGCAGCGGGGGGAGGGCGGGCGCGGACACTGAAGCTTTCTTT. Its protein is CASSGGRAGADTEAFF.

V usage is TRBV28 and J usage is TRBJ1-1; a weak D match, TRBD1 (5 bases). Germline V gene sequence: CDR1 MDHEN, CDR2 SYDVKM. Trimming shortened V by 10 bases and J by 4 bases, and 10 bases separated the two germline ends. The CDR3 runs to 11 residues. This CDR3 is CAIQRGTEAFF. As DNA, the CDR3 is TGTGCCATTCAAAGGGGCACTGAAGCTTTCTTT.

The chain combines TRBV28 with TRBJ2-7; 8 positions match TRBD2. This CDR3 comprises 15 residues. Trimming removed 6 bases from V and 2 bases from J; junction bases left unmatched: 9. CDR1 is MDHEN, CDR2 SYDVKM, per germline. The CDR3 DNA follows: TGTGCCAGCAGCACCGGGGGGGGCACCCCCTACGAGCAGTACTTC. Translating gives CASSTGGGTPYEQYF.

The chain employs TRBV11-2 and TRBJ1-1; TRBD1 matches 9 bases. Germline V gene data show CDR1 as SGHAT and CDR2 as FQNNGV. Losses at the gene ends were 5 bases for V and 1 base for J; bases not matched to a gene: 14. This CDR3 has 18 residues. CDR3 region: CASSIRTGERKKNTEAFF. CDR3 DNA: TGTGCCAGCAGCATCCGGACAGGGGAGAGGAAAAAGAACACTGAAGCTTTCTTT. Together with reference TRBV11-2 and TRBJ1-1, the CDR3 gives the full variable domain: EAGVAQSPRYKIIEKRQSVAFWCNPISGHATLYWYQQILGQGPKLLIQFQNNGVVDDSQLPKDRFSAERLKGVDSTLKIQPAKLEDSAVYLCASSIRTGERKKNTEAFFGQGTRLTVV.

CDR3 nucleotide sequence: TGTGCCAGCAGCTTGTTATCGGCGGGAGACTCCGAGCAGTACTTC. Its protein product is CASSLLSAGDSEQYF. The J gene is TRBJ2-7, the V gene TRBV7-8; 7 bases are shared with TRBD2. This CDR3 is built from 15 residues. Per the germline V gene, CDR1 is SGHVS and CDR2 is FQNEAQ. With 3 bases clipped from V and 6 bases from J, the junction kept 11 bases outside the gene matches.

The V gene is TRBV28, the J gene TRBJ2-7; TRBD2 matches at 7 bases. Germline loops: CDR1 MDHEN, CDR2 SYDVKM. The CDR3 is made up of 14 amino acids. Germline trimming cut 4 bases from V and 2 bases from J; bases unmatched to any gene: 5. The CDR3 loop is CASSSGTTPYEQYF. The CDR3 bases are TGTGCCAGCAGTTCCGGGACTACCCCCTACGAGCAGTACTTC.

This chain joins TRBV6-5 and TRBJ2-7; D uncertain. Per the germline V gene, CDR1 is MNHEY and CDR2 is SVGAGI. V was trimmed by 7 bases and J by 5 bases, leaving 12 bases between them. The CDR3 consists of 12 residues. The CDR3 DNA is TGTGCCAGCACCCTCCCCCCTGACGAGCAGTACTTC. Translation gives CASTLPPDEQYF.

The chain recombines TRBV19 with TRBJ1-4; D not resolved. The CDR3 extends over 16 amino acids. Trimming removed 4 bases from V and 0 bases from J, with 12 bases in between. Germline V lookup: CDR1 LNHDA, CDR2 SQIVND (reference sequence). DNA of the CDR3: TGTGCCAGTAGTACAAGGGAGTCCGCAACTAATGAAAAACTGTTTTTT. Amino acid sequence: CASSTRESATNEKLFF.

The V and J genes are TRBV21-1 and TRBJ2-3; the table names TRBD2, a call not compared with the DNA. TRBV21-1 counts as a pseudogene. This CDR3 contains 15 residues. The CDR3 here is CASSRTSGSTDTQYF. Written as DNA, the CDR3 is TGTGCCAGCAGCAGGACTAGCGGTAGCACAGATACGCAGTATTTT.

The chain uses TRBV2 and TRBJ2-5, with a possible D match to TRBD2 (5 bases). CDR3 length: 14 residues. The V end lost 1 base, the J end lost 5 bases, and 11 bases lay between the germline ends. Germline loops: CDR1 SNHLY, CDR2 FYNNEI. The CDR3 sequence: CASSEGAGIETQYF. In DNA, the CDR3 is TGTGCCAGCAGTGAAGGTGCGGGTATCGAGACCCAGTACTTC.

The chain uses TRBV11-3 and TRBJ2-7; 7 nucleotides line up with TRBD1. The germline CDR1 and CDR2 sequences are SGHNT and YENEEA. V dropped 5 bases and J dropped 2; count of bases not matched to a gene: 9. The CDR3 totals 15 residues. The CDR3: CASSLTLGQTYEQYF. For the CDR3, the DNA is TGTGCCAGCAGCCTCACTTTGGGACAGACCTACGAGCAGTACTTC.

The gene calls are TRBV9 and TRBJ2-2, with TRBD1 matching over 7 bases. This CDR3 has 15 residues. Germline V gives CDR1 SGDLS, CDR2 YYNGEE. Unmatched junction bases numbered 2, after V lost 1 base and J lost 2 bases. The CDR3 is CASSVWDSNTGELFF. The CDR3 coding sequence is TGTGCCAGCAGCGTATGGGACAGTAACACCGGGGAGCTGTTTTTT.

This clone has only a few counts. The rearrangement joins TRBV7-2 to TRBJ2-2; D unclear. This CDR3 region has 16 residues. The germline V gene has CDR1 SGHTA and CDR2 FQGNSA. V was cut by 5 bases and J by 1 base, with 14 bases left in between. The CDR3 sequence: CASSDLQVRNTGELFF. CDR3 nucleotide sequence: TGTGCCAGCAGCGACCTCCAGGTCAGGAACACCGGGGAGCTGTTTTTT.

The sample holds a few counts of this clone. This sequence joins TRBV5-1 and TRBJ1-1, with 7 nucleotides matching TRBD1. The germline CDR1 and CDR2 sequences are SGHRS and YFSETQ. The CDR3 consists of 15 residues. Trimming took 4 bases from V and 1 from J; bases not matched to a gene: 7. CDR3 sequence (DNA): TGCGCCAGCAGCACCCGGACAGGCTCGAACACTGAAGCTTTCTTT. Protein product: CASSTRTGSNTEAFF.

This clone was detected a few times. CDR3 bases: TGCGCCAGCAGCGATAGCGGGATAATCGGGGAGCTGTTTTTT. This gives the protein CASSDSGIIGELFF. The rearrangement joins TRBV5-1 to TRBJ2-2; 8 nucleotides match TRBD2. Germline lookup yields CDR1 SGHRS and CDR2 YFSETQ. This CDR3 is 14 amino acids long. The V gene end was trimmed by 4 bases and the J gene end by 7 bases; junction bases not matched to a gene: 6.

The rearrangement joins TRBV7-2 to TRBJ1-2; D ambiguous. The V end was cut by 2 bases, the J end by 4 bases, with 11 bases between. This CDR3 has 14 amino acids. Germline V gives CDR1 SGHTA, CDR2 FQGNSA. For the CDR3, the DNA is TGTGCCAGCAGCTTATCGGCAGGCCCCTATGGCTACACCTTC. Translation: CASSLSAGPYGYTF.

This chain connects TRBV9 to TRBJ2-1; D is possibly TRBD2 (6 bases). This CDR3 has 15 residues. Trimming pared 4 bases from V and 9 bases from J, leaving 20 bases between. The V gene's germline CDR1 is SGDLS and CDR2 YYNGEE. The CDR3 loop is CASSPQTSRWGEQFF. The CDR3 nucleotides read TGTGCCAGCAGCCCCCAAACTAGCCGCTGGGGTGAGCAGTTCTTC.